A selection of T cell receptor beta chains follows, all from one sample in a study of blood T cell repertoires in COVID-19. The protocol was immunoSEQ multiplex PCR, while the TCRdb copy is restricted to in-frame clones and leaves out a portion. The sample carries some 95,000 clones, approximately 86% recorded once. Sample: peripheral blood. These receptors were taken from a man older than 75 with active or convalescent COVID-19. Both conserved end residues are trimmed from each CDR3. The size of a clone is reported for some rows only, either as once, few or many, or as a class for expanded clones.

TRBV5-1 - 12 ASSSGSGSTEAF
TRBV6-5 - 13 ASSRSSGSDYEQY
TRBV6-2/TRBV6-3 once 13 ASRPDRGGTYEQY
TRBV6-5 once 14 ASSSIRDYNTGELF
TRBV5-5 once 12 ASSGDSFNEKLF
TRBV7-7 once 13 ASSRTSGNKDTQY
TRBV19 - 14 ASSIFGSESYNEQF
TRBV20-1 - 13 SASPPSGKTGELF
TRBV29-1 - 12 SVAKGTTNTEAF
TRBV3-1/TRBV3-2 - 14 ASSGFLTTTNEKLF
TRBV4-3 - 12 ASSQGTGDSPLH
TRBV11-2 - 12 ASSPRWEVDTQY
TRBV19 - 12 ASSITGIIQPQH
TRBV6-5 - 14 ASSSRLPAPTDTQY
TRBV12-5 once 10 ASAGSTDTQY
TRBV27 - 10 ASSFSYDTQY
TRBV4-3 - 13 ASSQGSGVNSPLH
TRBV7-9 - 13 ASSLLLAGEGEQF
TRBV5-5 - 12 ASWRGGGTDTQY
TRBV5-8 few 12 ASSYGQADNEQF
TRBV7-9 - 14 ASSSSTGTGGTEAF
TRBV9 - 13 ASSESGQPYQPQH
TRBV3-1/TRBV3-2 - 13 ASSPTSLSSYGYT
TRBV19 - 11 ASSMGTDYEQY
TRBV5-1 - 14 ASSLVAGGPTDTQY